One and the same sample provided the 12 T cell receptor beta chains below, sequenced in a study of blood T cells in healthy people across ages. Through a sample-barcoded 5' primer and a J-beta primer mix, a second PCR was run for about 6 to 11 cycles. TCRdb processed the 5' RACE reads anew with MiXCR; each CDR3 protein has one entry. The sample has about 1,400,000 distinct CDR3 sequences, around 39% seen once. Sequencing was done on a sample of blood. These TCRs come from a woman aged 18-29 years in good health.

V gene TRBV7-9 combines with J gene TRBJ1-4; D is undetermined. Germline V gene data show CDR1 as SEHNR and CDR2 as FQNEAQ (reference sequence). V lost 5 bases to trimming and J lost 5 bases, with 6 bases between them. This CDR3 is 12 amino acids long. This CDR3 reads CASSTGNEKLFF. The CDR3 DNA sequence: TGTGCCAGCAGCACGGGGAATGAAAAACTGTTTTTT.

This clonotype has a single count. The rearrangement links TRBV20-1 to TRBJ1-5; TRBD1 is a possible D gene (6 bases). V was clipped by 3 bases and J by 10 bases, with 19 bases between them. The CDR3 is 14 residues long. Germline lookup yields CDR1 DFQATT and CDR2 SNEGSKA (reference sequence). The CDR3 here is CSASPTGPSSPQHF. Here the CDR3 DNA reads TGCAGTGCTAGTCCAACAGGGCCTAGCTCTCCCCAGCATTTT.

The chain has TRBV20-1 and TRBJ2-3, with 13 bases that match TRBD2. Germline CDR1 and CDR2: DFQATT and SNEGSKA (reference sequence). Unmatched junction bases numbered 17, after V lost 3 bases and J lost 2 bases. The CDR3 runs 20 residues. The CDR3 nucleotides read TGCAGTGCTAGCACTAGCGGGGGGGTCATATGGGTCCCTTACACAGATACGCAGTATTTT. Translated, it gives CSASTSGGVIWVPYTDTQYF.

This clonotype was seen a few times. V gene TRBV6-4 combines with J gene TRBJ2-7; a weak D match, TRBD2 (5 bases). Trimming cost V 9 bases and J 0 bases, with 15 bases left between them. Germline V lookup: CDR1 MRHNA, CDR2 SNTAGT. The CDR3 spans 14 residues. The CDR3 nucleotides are TGTGCCAGTAGAGAGGGCCCCAGCTCCTACGAGCAGTACTTC. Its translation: CASREGPSSYEQYF.

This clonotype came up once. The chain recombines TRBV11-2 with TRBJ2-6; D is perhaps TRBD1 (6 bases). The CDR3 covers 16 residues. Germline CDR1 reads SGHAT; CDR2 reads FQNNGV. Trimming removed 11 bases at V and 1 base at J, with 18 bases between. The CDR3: CACQGLDRSGANVLTF. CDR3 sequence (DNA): TGTGCCTGCCAGGGGCTTGACAGATCTGGGGCCAACGTCCTGACTTTC.

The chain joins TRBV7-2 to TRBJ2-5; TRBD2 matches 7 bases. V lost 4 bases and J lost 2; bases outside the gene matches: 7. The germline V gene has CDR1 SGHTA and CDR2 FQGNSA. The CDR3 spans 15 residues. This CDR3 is CASSSLAVGQETQYF. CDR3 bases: TGTGCCAGCAGCTCCCTAGCGGTAGGGCAAGAGACCCAGTACTTC.

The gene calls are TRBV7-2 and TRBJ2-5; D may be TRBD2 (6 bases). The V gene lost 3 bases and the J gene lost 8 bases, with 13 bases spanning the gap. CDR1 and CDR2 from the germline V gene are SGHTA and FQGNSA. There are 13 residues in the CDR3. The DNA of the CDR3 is TGTGCCAGCAGCTTGTCTTGGAGGGAAACCCAGTACTTC. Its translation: CASSLSWRETQYF.

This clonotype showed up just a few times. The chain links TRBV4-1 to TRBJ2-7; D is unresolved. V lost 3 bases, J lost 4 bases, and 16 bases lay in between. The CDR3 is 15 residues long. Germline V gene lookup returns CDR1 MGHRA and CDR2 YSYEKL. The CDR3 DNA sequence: TGCGCCAGCAGCCAGGCGAATTACGACGAGTACGAGCAGTACTTC. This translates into CASSQANYDEYEQYF.

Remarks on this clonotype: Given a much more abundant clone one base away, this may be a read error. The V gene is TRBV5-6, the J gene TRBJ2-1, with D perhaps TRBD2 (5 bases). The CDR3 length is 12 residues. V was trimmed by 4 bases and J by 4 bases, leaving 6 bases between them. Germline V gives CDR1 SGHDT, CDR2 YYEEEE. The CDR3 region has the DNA TGTGCCAGCAGCCGGGAATACAATGAGCAGTTCTTC. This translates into CASSREYNEQFF.

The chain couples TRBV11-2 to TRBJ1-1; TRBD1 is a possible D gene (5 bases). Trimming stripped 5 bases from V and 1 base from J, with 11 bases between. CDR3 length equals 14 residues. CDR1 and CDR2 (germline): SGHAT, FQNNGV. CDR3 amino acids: CASSRQRENTEAFF. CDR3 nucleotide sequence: TGTGCCAGCAGCCGACAGCGAGAGAACACTGAAGCTTTCTTT.

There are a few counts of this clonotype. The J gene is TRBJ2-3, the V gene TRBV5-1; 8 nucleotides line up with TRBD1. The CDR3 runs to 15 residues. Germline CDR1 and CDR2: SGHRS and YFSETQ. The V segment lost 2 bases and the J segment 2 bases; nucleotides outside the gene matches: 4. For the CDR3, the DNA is TGCGCCAGCAGCTTCCACAGGGGGGACACAGATACGCAGTATTTT. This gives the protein CASSFHRGDTDTQYF.

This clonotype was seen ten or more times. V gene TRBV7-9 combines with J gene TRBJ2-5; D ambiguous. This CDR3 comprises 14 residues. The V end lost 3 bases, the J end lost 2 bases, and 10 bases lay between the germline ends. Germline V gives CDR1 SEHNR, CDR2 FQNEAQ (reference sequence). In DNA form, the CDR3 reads TGTGCCAGCAGCTTGGCACAGATTCAAGAGACCCAGTACTTC. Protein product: CASSLAQIQETQYF.